This record covers a single TCR beta chain. These data originate in a study of T cell changes during pregnancy in multiple sclerosis. The method was immunoSEQ multiplex PCR; TCRdb's version includes in-frame clones alone and lacks a portion of them. The sample has around 73,000 clones, around 92% seen once. V shed 5 bases and J 0 bases; nucleotides not matched to a gene: 13. The CDR3 has 18 residues. Germline CDR1 and CDR2: SGHAT and FQNNGV. The source is a female donor in good health, enrolled as a control in a pregnancy study. This chain joins TRBV11-2 and TRBJ2-1, with 7 nucleotides matching TRBD2. The source was peripheral blood, collected in the third trimester of pregnancy. CDR3 in amino acids: CASSTGLSARVSYNEQFF. The CDR3 nucleotides are TGTGCCAGCAGCACGGGACTAAGCGCCCGAGTCTCCTACAATGAGCAGTTCTTC.